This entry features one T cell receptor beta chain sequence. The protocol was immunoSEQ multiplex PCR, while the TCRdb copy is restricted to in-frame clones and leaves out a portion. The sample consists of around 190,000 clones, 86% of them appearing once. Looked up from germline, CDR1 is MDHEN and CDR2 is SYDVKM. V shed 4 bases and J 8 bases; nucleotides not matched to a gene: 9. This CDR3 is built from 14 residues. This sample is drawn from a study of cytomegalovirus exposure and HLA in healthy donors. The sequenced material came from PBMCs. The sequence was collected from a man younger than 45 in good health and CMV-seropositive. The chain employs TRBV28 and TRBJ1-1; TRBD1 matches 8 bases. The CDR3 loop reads CASSYAGGRAEAFF. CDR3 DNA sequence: TGTGCCAGCAGTTACGCAGGGGGCCGGGCCGAAGCTTTCTTT.